This TCR beta chain was recorded in a study of control samples from healthy donors and cancer patients. CDR3 length equals 14 residues. Trimming removed 6 bases from V and 8 bases from J; junction bases left unmatched: 7. In germline, CDR1 is MDHEN, CDR2 SYDVKM. Sequencing used immunoSEQ multiplex PCR; TCRdb keeps in-frame clones, though not all of them. The sample has 210,000 or so clones; 90% to 95% are singletons. The clonotype originates from a man younger than 40 in good health. The genes are TRBV28 and TRBJ1-2, with 12 positions matching TRBD1. Input material: blood. DNA of the CDR3: TGTGCCAGCAGCCTGGGACAGGGGGCGCGAGGCTACACCTTC. Translating it yields CASSLGQGARGYTF.